The 18 T cell receptor beta chains presented below share a single source sample, sequenced in a study of identical twins. Each CDR3 protein is one row after TCRdb ran MiXCR on the 5' RACE reads. The sample carries some 560,000 distinct CDR3 sequences, 9.6% recorded once. These data also featured in a second study, about yellow fever vaccine responses in identical twins.

Sample: PBMCs. These receptors were obtained from a woman aged 18-29 years in good health.

This clonotype has a count of ten or more. The chain carries TRBV5-1 and TRBJ1-1; D unclear. The V gene lost 6 bases and the J gene lost 3 bases, with 15 bases spanning the gap. Germline V gene lookup returns CDR1 SGHRS and CDR2 YFSETQ. The CDR3 spans 14 residues. Here the CDR3 reads CASTDPGYYTEAFF. DNA for the CDR3: TGCGCCAGCACTGACCCGGGGTATTACACTGAAGCTTTCTTT.

This clonotype was observed a handful of times. The J gene is TRBJ2-3, the V gene TRBV2; D gene ambiguous. The V and J ends lost 0 bases and 8 bases respectively, with 6 bases between them. Germline V CDR1 and CDR2: SNHLY, FYNNEI. The CDR3 loop spans 12 amino acids. In DNA form, the CDR3 reads TGTGCCAGCAGTGAAGCTGGAGTTACGCAGTATTTT. Translation gives CASSEAGVTQYF.

This clonotype has a handful of counts. This chain joins TRBV5-1 and TRBJ2-5; D call uncertain. The germline V gene has CDR1 SGHRS and CDR2 YFSETQ. The germline V and J ends were trimmed by 1 base and 1 base, with 11 bases remaining between them. The CDR3 is 15 residues long. The CDR3 spells CASSLLRAVQETQYF. In nucleotides, the CDR3 is TGCGCCAGCAGCTTGCTTAGGGCAGTCCAAGAGACCCAGTACTTC.

The gene calls are TRBV28 and TRBJ2-1; the D is unclear. The CDR3 length is 10 residues. Trimming cost V 7 bases and J 9 bases, with 7 bases left between them. Germline CDR1 is MDHEN and CDR2 is SYDVKM. The CDR3 DNA sequence: TGTGCCAGCAAGAAAACTGAGCAGTTCTTC. Amino acid sequence: CASKKTEQFF.

There are many counts of this clonotype. This chain connects TRBV27 to TRBJ1-1, with D unclear. The V end was cut by 2 bases, the J end by 0 bases, with 7 bases between. Germline V gene lookup returns CDR1 MNHEY and CDR2 SMNVEV (reference sequence). This CDR3 comprises 14 residues. The CDR3 loop is CASSLRGMNTEAFF. The CDR3, as DNA: TGTGCCAGCAGTTTACGAGGGATGAACACTGAAGCTTTCTTT.

The V and J genes are TRBV27 and TRBJ2-5; TRBD2 matches 9 bases. V lost 2 bases to trimming and J lost 5 bases; unmatched junction nucleotides: 6. The CDR3 consists of 15 residues. In germline, CDR1 is MNHEY, CDR2 SMNVEV (reference sequence). For the CDR3, the DNA is TGTGCCAGCAGTTTAATCGCGGGAGGGGTGGAGACCCAGTACTTC. Encoded protein: CASSLIAGGVETQYF.

This clonotype was seen many times. The CDR3 sequence: CASRTKGQGKAGGSDEQFF. DNA for the CDR3: TGCGCCAGCAGAACAAAGGGACAGGGTAAAGCGGGAGGGTCTGATGAGCAGTTCTTC. This rearrangement joins TRBV5-1 to TRBJ2-1, with a tentative D call TRBD2 (10 bases). CDR3 size: 19 residues. Trimming took off 5 bases at V and 8 bases at J, with 32 bases between the two ends. CDR1 and CDR2 (germline): SGHRS, YFSETQ.

This clonotype was seen more than once but under ten times. V usage is TRBV7-8 and J usage is TRBJ2-5, with 10 bases matching TRBD2. Germline trimming cut 4 bases from V and 2 bases from J; bases unmatched to any gene: 16. Germline CDR1 SGHVS, CDR2 FQNEAQ. The CDR3 contains 19 residues. The CDR3: CASSSAGTSVYFRQETQYF. The CDR3 DNA reads as TGTGCCAGCAGCTCCGCCGGGACTAGCGTCTATTTCCGGCAAGAGACCCAGTACTTC.

This chain joins TRBV9 and TRBJ2-7, with TRBD1 matching over 10 bases. This CDR3 region has 15 residues. Trimming took 4 bases from V and 7 from J; bases not matched to a gene: 11. Germline V gene lookup returns CDR1 SGDLS and CDR2 YYNGEE. The CDR3 loop is CASSPSTGGWEEQYF. CDR3 DNA sequence: TGTGCCAGCAGCCCTTCGACAGGGGGCTGGGAAGAGCAGTACTTC.

V is TRBV3-1 and J is TRBJ2-5, with D maybe TRBD1 (5 bases). Germline CDR1 LGHDT, CDR2 YNNKEL (reference sequence). Trimming cost V 1 base and J 2 bases, with 17 bases left between them. The CDR3 length is 17 residues. DNA for the CDR3: TGTGCCAGCAGCCAAGTTGATAGGACACTGGTACAAGAGACCCAGTACTTC. Protein product: CASSQVDRTLVQETQYF.

This clonotype was counted a few times. The chain joins TRBV12-3 or TRBV12-4 to TRBJ1-2, with 10 bases identical to TRBD1. CDR3 length: 12 residues. The J segment lost 8 bases and the V segment lost 5 bases, leaving 2 bases of the junction unmatched. The CDR3 here is CASSGDRGGYTF. The CDR3, as DNA: TGTGCCAGCAGTGGGGACAGGGGAGGCTACACCTTC.

The chain carries TRBV7-9 and TRBJ2-2, with TRBD2 identical over 9 bases. The germline gives CDR1 SEHNR, CDR2 FQNEAQ (reference sequence). The CDR3 runs 16 residues. V dropped 2 bases and J dropped 5; count of bases not matched to a gene: 6. The DNA of the CDR3 is TGTGCCAGCAGCTTAATAATAGCGGGAGCGACCGGGGAGCTGTTTTTT. Translating gives CASSLIIAGATGELFF.

This clonotype has just a few counts. The chain employs TRBV6-1 and TRBJ2-3; 10 nucleotides line up with TRBD2. This CDR3 has 16 amino acids. CDR1 is MNHNS, CDR2 SASEGT, per germline. The J segment lost 5 bases and the V segment lost 5 bases, leaving 10 bases of the junction unmatched. The CDR3 DNA reads as TGTGCCAGCAGTCGCTTACCGGGACTAGCGCAAGATACGCAGTATTTT. It yields the protein CASSRLPGLAQDTQYF.

This clonotype was picked up a small number of times. The rearrangement uses TRBV4-3 and TRBJ1-1; D gene ambiguous. Trimming took off 3 bases at V and 1 base at J, with 9 bases between the two ends. The CDR3 is 14 residues long. CDR1 and CDR2 (germline): LGHNA, YSLEER. For the CDR3, the DNA is TGCGCCAGCAGCCAGACCCACAAGAACACTGAAGCTTTCTTT. Its protein is CASSQTHKNTEAFF.

This clonotype was detected a few times. V usage is TRBV7-8 and J usage is TRBJ1-5; 7 bases agree with TRBD1. Germline lookup yields CDR1 SGHVS and CDR2 FQNEAQ. Trimming at V came to 6 bases and at J to 3 bases, leaving 14 bases not matched to a gene. This CDR3 region has 17 residues. The CDR3 bases are TGTGCCAGCAGTCAAGACAGGGCCCCACCCCTCAATCAGCCCCAGCATTTT. Protein: CASSQDRAPPLNQPQHF.

The J gene is TRBJ2-7, the V gene TRBV3-1; 10 bases fit TRBD2. Germline values: CDR1 LGHDT, CDR2 YNNKEL (reference sequence). The CDR3 has 17 residues. V dropped 11 bases and J dropped 1; count of bases not matched to a gene: 17. The CDR3 is CACSLSIAGGLSYEQYF. As DNA, the CDR3 is TGTGCCTGCTCCCTCTCTATAGCGGGAGGTCTTTCCTACGAGCAGTACTTC.

This clonotype has only a few counts. This chain links TRBV7-2 with TRBJ2-1, with 10 bases fitting TRBD2. The CDR3 loop spans 16 amino acids. Germline V gene data show CDR1 as SGHTA and CDR2 as FQGNSA. Unmatched junction bases numbered 10, after V lost 4 bases and J lost 7 bases. The CDR3 is CASSSRTSGEINEQFF. The CDR3 coding sequence is TGTGCCAGCAGCTCCCGGACTAGCGGTGAGATAAATGAGCAGTTCTTC.

The V gene is TRBV10-2, the J gene TRBJ2-7; D remains ambiguous. V shed 1 base and J shed 1 base, with 11 bases lying between them. Germline CDR1 reads WSHSY; CDR2 reads SAAADI. This CDR3 is 15 amino acids long. CDR3 sequence: CASSEFLLGSYEQYF. As DNA, the CDR3 is TGCGCCAGCAGTGAGTTTCTGCTGGGTTCCTACGAGCAGTACTTC.